The entry below gives a single T cell receptor (beta chain) sequence along with its context. The data were taken from a study of T cell changes during pregnancy in multiple sclerosis. Measured with immunoSEQ multiplex PCR; TCRdb has only the in-frame clones, and not every one. The sample has approximately 85,000 clones, roughly nine tenths seen once. This CDR3 spans 14 amino acids. Between the trimmed V and J ends, which lost 4 bases and 2 bases, there was a span of 8 bases. In germline, CDR1 is SNHLY, CDR2 FYNNEI. The sequence came from a female donor with multiple sclerosis, enrolled in a pregnancy study. The chain is built from TRBV2 and TRBJ2-2; tentatively, D is TRBD2 (5 bases). The sequencing used peripheral blood, collected in the first trimester of pregnancy. The CDR3 sequence: CASSVEGNTGELFF. For the CDR3, the DNA is TGTGCCAGCAGTGTTGAGGGCAACACCGGGGAGCTGTTTTTT.